This is a list of T cell receptor beta chains from one sample in a study of post-analysis software for immune sequencing data. TCRdb fed the PCR reads into MiXCR, producing one record per CDR3 protein. The sample holds 450,000 to 700,000 distinct CDR3 sequences; 44% are singletons and the top ten take about 1.8%. The sample consisted of blood. The receptor source for this set is a girl between 5 and 17 years old with multiple sclerosis. Each CDR3 is given without its conserved first and last residue. Expanded clones get a size class; other rows say once, few or many, or leave the size out.

v_gene	abundance	CDR3aa
TRBV14	few	ASSPRQGSPLH
TRBV5-1	few	ASSLEGQGRYEQY
TRBV5-6	NA	ASSLGQGTANYGYT
TRBV12-3/TRBV12-4	NA	ASTLAGGAGQPQH
TRBV20-1	NA	SANAGAHTDTQY
TRBV7-3	NA	ASSPTGQGASEAF
TRBV5-1	NA	ASSLVATGVNEQF
TRBV12-3/TRBV12-4	NA	ASSLARGAFNSPLH
TRBV28	few	ATFSDRFHEPLH
TRBV11-2	few	ASSLAGQPYEQY
TRBV4-1	NA	ASSRGLLFGFTEAF
TRBV5-6	few	ASSYDAGVAKTQY
TRBV12-3/TRBV12-4	few	ASTIGRQQETQY
TRBV27	NA	ASRPLTTPKETQY
TRBV6-5	few	ASSYEAAETQY
TRBV12-3/TRBV12-4	few	ASSFGTGIYEQY
TRBV6-2/TRBV6-3	NA	ASSYEGNSNQPQH
TRBV24-1	once	ATSGGREQY
TRBV15	many	ATSRDRGGYNEQF
TRBV12-3/TRBV12-4	NA	ASSPPGTEGTQY
TRBV20-1	NA	SARGGTSHSGNTIY
TRBV12-3/TRBV12-4	few	ASNPGGPEQY
TRBV10-3	NA	ATKQGDRNEQY
TRBV7-2	few	ASSFHSLGEQY
TRBV12-3/TRBV12-4	NA	ASSLGQGVNGYT
TRBV7-2	few	ASRGQATNEKLF
TRBV12-3/TRBV12-4	few	ASSLGRTVKGGYT
TRBV11-2	NA	ASSPLRSRVKDTQY
TRBV12-3/TRBV12-4	NA	ASSLGSRDQPQH
TRBV10-3	NA	TISEAARGFNYGCT
TRBV12-3/TRBV12-4	few	ASSLGVGAF
TRBV5-1	NA	ASSLGGGLDEQF
TRBV10-1	few	ASSESLLETQY
TRBV14	many	ASSQVPGAYYNEQF
TRBV7-3	once	ASSLTSGAPYSEQF
TRBV13	once	ASSFRGLAFGEQY
TRBV2	NA	ASGERLHAETQY
TRBV9	once	ASSVEGGGEAF
TRBV6-1	few	ASSESGDGSYEQY
TRBV20-1	NA	SARDQPRDTQF
TRBV12-3/TRBV12-4	NA	ASSLGQGGTDAQY
TRBV5-5	NA	ASTLTFGQAAETQY
TRBV20-1	NA	SASRISGWGETQY
TRBV12-3/TRBV12-4	NA	ASSLGGPLSSEQF
TRBV6-5	few	ASSTWTAGNTEAF
TRBV29-1	many	SVSPVVDTQY
TRBV7-9	few	ASSFRGFYGYT
TRBV12-3/TRBV12-4	few	ASSLARRNQPQH
TRBV10-3	NA	AITTQGAGGEQY
TRBV10-3	NA	AINSGQSSSGANVLT
TRBV12-3/TRBV12-4	few	ASSSQGVNIQY
TRBV21-1	NA	ASSRSPGQMRTEAF
TRBV12-3/TRBV12-4	NA	ASSLGWGGRQY
TRBV7-2	few	ASRIIQGDTQY
TRBV5-1	few	ASSPGETTDTQY
TRBV6-4	NA	ASRGVSYGYT
TRBV12-3/TRBV12-4	few	ASSAGTGGDEQF
TRBV10-3	NA	AISSKLITNLPYKQY
TRBV3-1	NA	ASSPGSLGWNNEQF
TRBV5-1	few	ASSPGAGLANYEQY